This T cell receptor beta chain was obtained from a study of shared clonotypes between healthy human individuals (dated by TCRdb to 2019 to 2021). Study-wide context: A couple of women and a few men aged 18 to 49 years were included in the cohort. For each donor, CD4 naive and CD4 memory were each given three plates, CD8 naive was given two plates, and CD8 memory was given one plate. The study deeply sequenced blood TCR repertoires of about 5 healthy adults to estimate repertoire size and the extent of clonotype sharing between individuals. To increase sequencing depth and limit assay-specific biases, TCR repertoire library preparation and sequencing were carried out by different laboratories using diverse techniques. Per donor, leukapheresis produced somewhere between about 0.9 and 9.5 billion PBMCs. Broader findings and caveats from the paper: The genetic and exposure-history diversity represented was limited by the small number of donors. Larger estimated clonotype richness was generally found for naive subsets than for memory subsets. Around 5% of naive CD4, 3.5% of naive CD8, approximately 2% of memory CD4, and about 0.4% of memory CD8 clonotypes were shared across a few donors. Incomplete sequencing was indicated by rarefaction of sorted-subset datasets, despite the large sequencing depth. Sampling was limited to blood, and TCR repertoires in tissue likely differ from TCR repertoires in blood. Pairwise subsampling indicated that sequencing depth was expected to affect the degree of clonotype sharing among donors. Compared with non-shared clonotypes, the clonotypes found in all four sorted-subset donors had higher generation probabilities.

The donors were healthy, HIV-negative adults who had no recently reported acute infections or vaccinations. Only Caucasian adults living in Nashville, Tennessee, USA were represented among the donors. CD4+ T cells were enriched by magnetic negative selection; naive cells were then positively selected on CD45RA, and the negative fraction formed the memory subset. After blood collection by leukapheresis, PBMCs were isolated using Ficoll-Histopaque density gradient centrifugation and then cryopreserved in the vapor phase of liquid nitrogen. Analytical flow cytometry was used to check the purity and quantity of every magnetically sorted T cell population. From each sorted fraction, genomic DNA was isolated and quantified by UV absorbance on a Nanodrop 2000c. For this clone: Its antigen is still unknown. No base quality information exists; no much larger clone differs at one position.

Using the deep immunoSEQ assay, multiplex PCR amplified TCR CDR3 regions from genomic DNA. Extracted genomic DNA from each cell subset was distributed evenly across all wells of several immunoSEQ 96-well plates, and each plate was treated as a replicate. For sorted subsets, each replicate PCR was loaded with 200 ng genomic DNA, equivalent to 25,000 to 35,000 T cell genomes. The purified libraries were quantified using a Qubit 3.0 fluorometer, sized with a Bioanalyzer 2100, and then quantified again using the KAPA Library Quantification kit. Each immunoSEQ 96-well plate was sequenced on its own single-read 150-cycle Illumina NextSeq 550 flow cell. In the original analysis: Because the immunoSEQ output included only junctional sequences and no quality scores, the filtering could not be the same as the filtering used for full-length reads. Sequences were annotated with PyIR, a Python wrapper for IgBLAST v1.9, and V/J genes and CDR3 were assigned using IMGT germline references. Reads with weak V/J assignments (E-value above 1e-6), missing CDR3, stop codons, out-of-frame junctions, or ambiguous translated residues were removed. V3J clonotypes were defined as sequences sharing an identical inferred V gene, J gene, and CDR3 amino acid sequence. Percentage overlap between repertoires was calculated by dividing the number of shared unique clonotypes by the size of the smaller repertoire. Repertoire richness was assessed with RTK rarefaction, the Chao1 estimator, and Recon v2.1 estimates of unobserved clonotypes. Generation probabilities were computed with OLGA for all TCRbeta clonotypes obtained by the gDNA method from a few donors. TCRdb re-hosts the immuneACCESS table, in-frame sequences only. Its copies lack some clones; in the studies checked, an unresolved V gene accounts for under half of them, and the cause for the rest is not known. V, J and clone size are those of that table, while D and trimming were read from the DNA. This sample lists approximately 500,000 clones; about 96% were detected once. The top ten clonotypes cover about 0.064% of the sample.

The germline V and J ends show losses of 0 bases and 3 bases respectively, and no gene match explains 7 bases of the junction. The CDR3 has 18 amino acids, counting the end cysteine and phenylalanine. CDR3 DNA only is kept here, 54 bases in frame from base 1. The germline V gene yields SGHRS for CDR1 and YFSETQ for CDR2. The V and J segments used are TRBV5-1 and TRBJ2-3; 13 middle bases align to TRBD2. This TCR came from a woman under 40 in good health. Sequences were obtained from naive CD4+ T cells sorted from blood. The cell subset or site label on this specimen signifies: CD45RA+ positively selected. The DNA sequence reads TGCGCCAGCAGCTTGGCAAAAACTAGCGGGAGGGTGACAGATACGCAGTATTTT. This gives the protein CASSLAKTSGRVTDTQYF.